The present TCR beta chain was sequenced within a study of cytomegalovirus exposure and HLA in healthy donors. As for the study in general: An earlier analysis identified 117 million unique TCR beta sequences in 150 million to 200 million T cells. Notes on the study in general: Some public TCRs appeared in many individuals, while most sequences were rare.

Germline CDR1 is SGHTA and CDR2 is FQGTGA. V was pared by 4 bases and J by 6 bases, with 8 bases between. This CDR3 region has 12 residues. With regard to this clone: Antigen: not known.

PCR employed 60 Vbeta and 13 Jbeta primers. The protocol was immunoSEQ multiplex PCR, while the TCRdb copy is restricted to in-frame clones and leaves out a portion. Of some 110,000 clones in the sample, under 85% were seen once. This sequence was found in a woman in her forties in good health and CMV-seropositive. The sequencing sample was made of PBMCs. The genes are TRBV7-3 and TRBJ2-3; D possibly corresponds to TRBD1 (5 bases). The CDR3, as DNA: TGTGCCAGCAGCTCCAGGGTTGATACGCAGTATTTT. This translates into CASSSRVDTQYF.